The TCR beta chain described here comes from a study of cytomegalovirus exposure and HLA in healthy donors. Study-wide points: Later, an analysis found that common viral pathogens appeared to be linked with several of the most significant clusters. The dataset shows that most TCR sequences were rare, while some public TCRs occurred in many donors. Investigators reported around 150 TCR beta chains as tied to cytomegalovirus.

On this clone itself: Its antigen is as yet unknown.

Losses at the gene ends were 2 bases for V and 2 bases for J; bases not matched to a gene: 3. Germline V gene lookup returns CDR1 SGHNT and CDR2 YYREEE (reference sequence). The CDR3 consists of 14 residues. The primer mix had 60 Vbeta and 13 Jbeta primers. Clones were read by immunoSEQ multiplex PCR, and TCRdb kept only the in-frame ones, dropping some. The sample holds about 150,000 clones; 60% to 85% are singletons and the top ten take around 3.6%. This chain joins TRBV5-4 and TRBJ2-5; the match to TRBD2 covers 7 bases. Sequenced input: PBMCs. The sequence came from a woman in her thirties or forties in good health and CMV-seronegative. The DNA of the CDR3 is TGTGCCAGCAGCTTAATCGGGGGGCAAGAGACCCAGTACTTC. It yields the protein CASSLIGGQETQYF.